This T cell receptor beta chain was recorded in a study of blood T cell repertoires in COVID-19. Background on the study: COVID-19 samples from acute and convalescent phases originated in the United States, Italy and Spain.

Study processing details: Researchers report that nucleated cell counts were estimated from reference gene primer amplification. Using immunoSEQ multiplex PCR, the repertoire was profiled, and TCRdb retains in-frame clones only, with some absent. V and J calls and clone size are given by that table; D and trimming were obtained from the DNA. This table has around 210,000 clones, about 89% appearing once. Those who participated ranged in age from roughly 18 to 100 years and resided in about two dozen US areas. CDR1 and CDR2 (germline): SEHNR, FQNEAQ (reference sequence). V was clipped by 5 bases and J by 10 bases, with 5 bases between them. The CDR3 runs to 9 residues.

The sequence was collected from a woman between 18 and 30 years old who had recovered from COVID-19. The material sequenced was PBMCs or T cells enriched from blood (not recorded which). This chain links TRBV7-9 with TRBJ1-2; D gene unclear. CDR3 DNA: TGTGCCAGCAGCGAGGACTACACCTTC. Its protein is CASSEDYTF.